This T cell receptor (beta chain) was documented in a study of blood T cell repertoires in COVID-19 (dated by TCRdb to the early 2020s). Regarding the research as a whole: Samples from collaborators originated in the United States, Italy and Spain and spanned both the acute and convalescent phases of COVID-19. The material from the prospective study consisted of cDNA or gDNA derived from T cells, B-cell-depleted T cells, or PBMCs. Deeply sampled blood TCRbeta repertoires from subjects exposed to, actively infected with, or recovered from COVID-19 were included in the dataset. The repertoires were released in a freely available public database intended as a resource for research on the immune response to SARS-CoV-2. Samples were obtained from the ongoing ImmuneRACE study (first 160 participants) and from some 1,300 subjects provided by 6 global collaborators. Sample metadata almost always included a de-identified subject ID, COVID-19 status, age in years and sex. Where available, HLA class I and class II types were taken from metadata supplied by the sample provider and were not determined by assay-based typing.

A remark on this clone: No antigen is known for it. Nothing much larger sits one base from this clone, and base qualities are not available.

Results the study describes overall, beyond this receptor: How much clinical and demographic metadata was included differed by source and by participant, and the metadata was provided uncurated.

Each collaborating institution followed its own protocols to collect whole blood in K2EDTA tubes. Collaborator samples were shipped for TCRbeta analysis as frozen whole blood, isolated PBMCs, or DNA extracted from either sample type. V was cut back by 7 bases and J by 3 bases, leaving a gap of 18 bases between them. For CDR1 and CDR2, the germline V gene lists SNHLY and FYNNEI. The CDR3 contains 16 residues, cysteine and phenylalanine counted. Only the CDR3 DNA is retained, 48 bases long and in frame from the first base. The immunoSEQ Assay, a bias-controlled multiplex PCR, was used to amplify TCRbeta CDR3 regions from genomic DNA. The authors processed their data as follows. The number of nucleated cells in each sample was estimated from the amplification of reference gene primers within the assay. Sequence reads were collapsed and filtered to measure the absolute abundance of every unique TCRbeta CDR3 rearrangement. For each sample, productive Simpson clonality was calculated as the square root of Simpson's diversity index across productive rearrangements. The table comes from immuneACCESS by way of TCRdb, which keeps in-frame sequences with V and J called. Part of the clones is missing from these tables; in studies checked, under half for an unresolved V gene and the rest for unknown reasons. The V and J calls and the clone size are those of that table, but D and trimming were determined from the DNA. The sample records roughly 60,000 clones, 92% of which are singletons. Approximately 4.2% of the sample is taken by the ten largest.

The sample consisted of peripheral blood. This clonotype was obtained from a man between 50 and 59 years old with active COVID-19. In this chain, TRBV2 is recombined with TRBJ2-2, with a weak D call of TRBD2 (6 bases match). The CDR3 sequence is CASNTGLITYTGELFF. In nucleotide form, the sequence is TGTGCCAGCAATACGGGACTTATAACATACACCGGGGAGCTGTTTTTT.